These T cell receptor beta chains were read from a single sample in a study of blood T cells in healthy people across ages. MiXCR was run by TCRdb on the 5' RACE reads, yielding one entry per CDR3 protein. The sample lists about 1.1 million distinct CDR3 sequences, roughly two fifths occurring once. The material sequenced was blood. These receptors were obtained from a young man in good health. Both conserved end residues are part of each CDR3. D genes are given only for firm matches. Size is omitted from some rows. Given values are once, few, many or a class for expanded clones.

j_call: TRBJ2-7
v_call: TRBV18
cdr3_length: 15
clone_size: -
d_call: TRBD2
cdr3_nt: TGTGCCAGCTCACCCCTGGGTGCGGGGGGCTACGAGCAGTACTTC
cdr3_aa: CASSPLGAGGYEQYF

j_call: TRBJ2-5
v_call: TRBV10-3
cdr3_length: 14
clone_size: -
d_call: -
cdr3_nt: TGTGCCATCAGTGAATCCTTCTTAGCGAGGGAGCAGTACTTC
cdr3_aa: CAISESFLAREQYF

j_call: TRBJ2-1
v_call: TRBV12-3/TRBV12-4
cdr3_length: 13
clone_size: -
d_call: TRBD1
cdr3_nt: TGTGCCAGCAGTTTGATAGGGGGCGATGAGCAGTTCTTC
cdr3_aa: CASSLIGGDEQFF

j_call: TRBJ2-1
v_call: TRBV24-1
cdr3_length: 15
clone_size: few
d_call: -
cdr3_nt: TGTGCCACCAGTGATACCAATACAGGTTCTCATGAGCAGTTCTTC
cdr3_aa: CATSDTNTGSHEQFF

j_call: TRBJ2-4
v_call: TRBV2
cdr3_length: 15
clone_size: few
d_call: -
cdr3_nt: TGTGCCAGCAGGTACACTCCCGGGACCCAAAACATTCAGTACTTC
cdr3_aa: CASRYTPGTQNIQYF

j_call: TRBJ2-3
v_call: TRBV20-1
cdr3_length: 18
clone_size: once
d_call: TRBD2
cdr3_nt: TGCAGTGCGATGCGACTAGCGGGGGGGCCCCCTAGCACAGATACGCAGTATTTT
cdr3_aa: CSAMRLAGGPPSTDTQYF

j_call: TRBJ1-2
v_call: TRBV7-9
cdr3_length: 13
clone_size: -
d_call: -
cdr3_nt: TGTGCCAGCAGCCATTCGACGGACAGCGGCTACACCTTC
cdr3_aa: CASSHSTDSGYTF

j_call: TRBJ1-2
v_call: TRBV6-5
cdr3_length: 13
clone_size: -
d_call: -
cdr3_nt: TGTGCCAGCAGTGACTCCCATAACTATGGCTACACCTTC
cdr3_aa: CASSDSHNYGYTF

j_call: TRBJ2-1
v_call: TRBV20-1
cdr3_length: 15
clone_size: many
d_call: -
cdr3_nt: TGCAGTGCTAGAGACGGGCGACCCGCCTACAATGAGCAGTTCTTC
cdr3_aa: CSARDGRPAYNEQFF

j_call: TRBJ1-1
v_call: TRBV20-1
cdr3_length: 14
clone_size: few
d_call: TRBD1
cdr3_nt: TGCAGTGCGCGACAGGGGGCGCAAAACACTGAAGCTTTCTTT
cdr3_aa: CSARQGAQNTEAFF

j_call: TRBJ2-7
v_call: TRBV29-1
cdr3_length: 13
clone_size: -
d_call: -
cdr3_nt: TGCAGCGTTGTCTCGTTCTCCTCCTACGAGCAGTACTTC
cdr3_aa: CSVVSFSSYEQYF

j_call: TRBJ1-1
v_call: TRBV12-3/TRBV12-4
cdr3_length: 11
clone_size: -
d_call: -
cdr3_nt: TGTGCCAGCAGTTTAGGGAATGAAGCTTTCTTT
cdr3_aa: CASSLGNEAFF

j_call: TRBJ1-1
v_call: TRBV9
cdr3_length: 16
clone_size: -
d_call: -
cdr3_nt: TGTGCCAGCAGCTTTTCGGAGGGGAGTTTGAACACTGAAGCTTTCTTT
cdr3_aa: CASSFSEGSLNTEAFF

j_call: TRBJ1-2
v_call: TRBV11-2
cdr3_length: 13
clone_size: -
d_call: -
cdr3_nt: TGTGCCAGCAGCCGGGGGCAGCCCTATGGCTACACCTTC
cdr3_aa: CASSRGQPYGYTF

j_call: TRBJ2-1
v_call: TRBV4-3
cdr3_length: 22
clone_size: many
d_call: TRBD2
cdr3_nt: TGCGCCAGCAGCCAAGATTTGCCTAGCGGATTGTTCGACTTGGCCTCCTACAATGAGCAGTTCTTC
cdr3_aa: CASSQDLPSGLFDLASYNEQFF

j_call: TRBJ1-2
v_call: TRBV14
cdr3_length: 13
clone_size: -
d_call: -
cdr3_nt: TGTGCCAGCAGCCCGGGGACACAATATGACTACACCTTC
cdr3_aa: CASSPGTQYDYTF

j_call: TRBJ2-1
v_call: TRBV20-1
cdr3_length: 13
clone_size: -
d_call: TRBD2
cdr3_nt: TGCAGTGCTTATAGCGGGGGGGCCAATGAGCAGTTCTTC
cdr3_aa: CSAYSGGANEQFF

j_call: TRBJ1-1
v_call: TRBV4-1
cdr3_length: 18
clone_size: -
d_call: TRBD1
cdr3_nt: TGCGCCAGCAGCCAAGAGAGGGGCTCAGGGGGCTGTTGCACTGAAGCTTTCTTT
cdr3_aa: CASSQERGSGGCCTEAFF

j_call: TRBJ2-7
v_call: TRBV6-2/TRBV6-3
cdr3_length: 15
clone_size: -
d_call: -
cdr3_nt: TGTGCCAGCAGGGACAACAGAGCTAGTTACAATGAGCAGTACTTC
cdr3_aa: CASRDNRASYNEQYF

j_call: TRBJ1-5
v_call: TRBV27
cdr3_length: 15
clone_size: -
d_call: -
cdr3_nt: TGTGCCAGCACCCCGGGAGGGGGAAGCAATCAGCCCCAGCATTTT
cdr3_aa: CASTPGGGSNQPQHF

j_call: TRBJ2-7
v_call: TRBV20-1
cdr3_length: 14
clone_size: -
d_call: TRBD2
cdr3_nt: TGCAGTGCTAGGGGACTAGCTGAAGTGTATGAGCAGTACTTC
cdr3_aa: CSARGLAEVYEQYF

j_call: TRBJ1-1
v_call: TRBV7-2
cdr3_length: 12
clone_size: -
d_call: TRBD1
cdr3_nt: TGTACCAGCAGCTTACAGGGGGCTGAAGCTTTCTTT
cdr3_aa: CTSSLQGAEAFF

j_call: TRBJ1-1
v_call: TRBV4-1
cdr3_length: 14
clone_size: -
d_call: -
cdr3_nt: TGCGCCAGCAGCCACCCAGGGTATTCCACTGAAGCTTTCTTT
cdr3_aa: CASSHPGYSTEAFF

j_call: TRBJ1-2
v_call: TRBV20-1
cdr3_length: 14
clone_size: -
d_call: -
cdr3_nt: TGCAGTGCTAGAGGAACCTTGGGTTGGGTTGGCTACACCTTC
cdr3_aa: CSARGTLGWVGYTF

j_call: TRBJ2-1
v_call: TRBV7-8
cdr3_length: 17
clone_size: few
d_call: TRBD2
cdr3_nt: TGTGCCAGCAGCTTAGGGGCCGGGACTAGAAATTGGAATGAGCAGTTCTTC
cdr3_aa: CASSLGAGTRNWNEQFF

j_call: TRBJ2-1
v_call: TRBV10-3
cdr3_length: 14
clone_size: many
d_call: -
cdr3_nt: TGTGCCATCAGAACCGGGACAACCTACAATGAGCAGTTCTTC
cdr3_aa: CAIRTGTTYNEQFF

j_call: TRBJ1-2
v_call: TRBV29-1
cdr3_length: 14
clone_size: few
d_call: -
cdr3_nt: TGCAGCGTTGAAGGCTTGTCTCGGAAAAGAGGCTACACCTTC
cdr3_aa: CSVEGLSRKRGYTF

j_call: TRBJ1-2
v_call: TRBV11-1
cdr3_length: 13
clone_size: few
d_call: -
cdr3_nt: TGTGCCAGCAGCCCCTCAAGGTCCTATGGCTACACCTTC
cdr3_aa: CASSPSRSYGYTF

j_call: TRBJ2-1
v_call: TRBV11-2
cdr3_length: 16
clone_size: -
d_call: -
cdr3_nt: TGTGCCAGCAGCCGCTTGCCGCGGAGGTCCTACAATGAGCAGTTCTTC
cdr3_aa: CASSRLPRRSYNEQFF

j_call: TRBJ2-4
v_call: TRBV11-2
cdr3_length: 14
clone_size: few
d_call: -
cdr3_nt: TGTGCCAGCAGCAGAGGGATAGCCAAAAACATTCAGTACTTC
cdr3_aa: CASSRGIAKNIQYF

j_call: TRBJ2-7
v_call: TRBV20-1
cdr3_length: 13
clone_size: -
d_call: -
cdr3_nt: TGCAGTGCTAGGTCCAGGGGCGCCTACGAGCAGTACTTC
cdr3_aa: CSARSRGAYEQYF

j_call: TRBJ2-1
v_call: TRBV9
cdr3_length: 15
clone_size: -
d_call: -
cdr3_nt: TGTGCCAGCAGCGTAGAGACTAGGGGCTACAATGAGCAGTTCTTC
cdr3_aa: CASSVETRGYNEQFF

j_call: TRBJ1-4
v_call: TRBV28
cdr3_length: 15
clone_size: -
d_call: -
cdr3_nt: TGTGCCAGCAGTTTTGGACAGACAACTAATGAAAAACTGTTTTTT
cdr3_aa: CASSFGQTTNEKLFF

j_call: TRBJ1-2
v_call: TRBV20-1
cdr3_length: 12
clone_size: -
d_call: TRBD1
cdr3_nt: TGCAGTGCTACGACAGGGCCGGGTGGCTACACCTTC
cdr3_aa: CSATTGPGGYTF

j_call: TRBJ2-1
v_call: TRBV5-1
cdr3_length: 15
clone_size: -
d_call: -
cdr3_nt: TGCGCCAGCAGCTTGGGATCCGGGGCAAGCAATGAGCAGTTCTTC
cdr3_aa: CASSLGSGASNEQFF

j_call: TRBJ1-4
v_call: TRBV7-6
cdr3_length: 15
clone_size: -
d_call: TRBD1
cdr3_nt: TGTGCCAGCAGCTTAGCGAGGGCAGGGGGTGAAAAACTGTTTTTT
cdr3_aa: CASSLARAGGEKLFF

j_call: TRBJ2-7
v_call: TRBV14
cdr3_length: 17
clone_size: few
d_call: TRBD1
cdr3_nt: TGTGCCAGCAGCCAAGCCCGTGGCAGGGGGAAAGCCTACGAGCAGTACTTC
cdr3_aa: CASSQARGRGKAYEQYF

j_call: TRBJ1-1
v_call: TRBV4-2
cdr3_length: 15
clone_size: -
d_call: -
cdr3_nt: TGTGCCAGCAGCCAGCAGACAATGTCGGGCACTGAAGCTTTCTTT
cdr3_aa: CASSQQTMSGTEAFF

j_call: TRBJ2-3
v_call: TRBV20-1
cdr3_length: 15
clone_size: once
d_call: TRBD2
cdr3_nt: TGCAGTGCTAGACGACCTGCGGGGGGCACAGATACGCAGTATTTT
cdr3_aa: CSARRPAGGTDTQYF

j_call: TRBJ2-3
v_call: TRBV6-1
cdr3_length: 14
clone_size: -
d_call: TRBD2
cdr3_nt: TGTGCCAGCGAAGCTAGCGGGGGTGGAGATACGCAGTATTTT
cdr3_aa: CASEASGGGDTQYF

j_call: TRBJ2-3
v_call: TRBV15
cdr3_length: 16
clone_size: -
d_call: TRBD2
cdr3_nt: TGTGCCACCAGCAGAGGACTAGCGGGGGGCGGTGATACGCAGTATTTT
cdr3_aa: CATSRGLAGGGDTQYF

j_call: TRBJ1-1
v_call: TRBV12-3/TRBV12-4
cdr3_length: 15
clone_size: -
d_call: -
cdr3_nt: TGTGCCAGCAGTGGGGGGGGCAGGGCCAACACTGAAGCTTTCTTT
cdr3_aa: CASSGGGRANTEAFF

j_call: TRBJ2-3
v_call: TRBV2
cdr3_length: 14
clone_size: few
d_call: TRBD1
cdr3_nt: TGTGCCAGCAGCGCGGACAGGAGCACAGATACGCAGTATTTT
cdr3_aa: CASSADRSTDTQYF

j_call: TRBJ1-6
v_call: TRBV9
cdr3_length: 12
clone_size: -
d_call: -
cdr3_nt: TGTGCCAGCAGCAACGGCTATTCACCCCTCCACTTT
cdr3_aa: CASSNGYSPLHF

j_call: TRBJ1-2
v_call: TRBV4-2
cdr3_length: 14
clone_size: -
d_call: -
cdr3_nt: TGTGCCAGCAGCCAAGAGGGCAGGGAGTATGGCTACACCTTC
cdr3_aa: CASSQEGREYGYTF

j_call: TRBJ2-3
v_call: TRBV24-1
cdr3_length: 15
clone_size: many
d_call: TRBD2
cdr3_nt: TGTGCCACCAGTGATGCGACTAGCCCCACAGATACGCAGTATTTT
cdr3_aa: CATSDATSPTDTQYF

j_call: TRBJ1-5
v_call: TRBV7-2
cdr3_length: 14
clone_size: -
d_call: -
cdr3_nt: TGTGCCAGCAGCTCAGGCGGGGGGCATCAGCCCCAGCATTTT
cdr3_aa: CASSSGGGHQPQHF

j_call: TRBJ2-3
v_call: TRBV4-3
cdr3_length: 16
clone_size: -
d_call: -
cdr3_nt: TGCGCCAGCAGCCAAGATAGAGGGGCCTTCACCGATACGCAGTATTTT
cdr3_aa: CASSQDRGAFTDTQYF